The table lists the clone carrying this TCR beta chain with many counts. Its antigen is still unknown. This entry belongs to a study of T-cell reconstitution after alpha-beta-depleted transplantation in children. CDR1 and CDR2 (germline): SNHLY, FYNNEI. This CDR3 is built from 12 residues. Germline trimming cut 6 bases from V and 2 bases from J; bases unmatched to any gene: 0. Study-wide points: Newly generated T cells supplied most T-cell counts and diversity one year post-transplant. As was reported, about two months after transplant, alpha-beta T cells came from several hundred expanded graft clones.

The library targeted TCRbeta and was prepared with unique molecular identifiers. TCRdb analysed the PCR reads with MiXCR anew, one entry per CDR3 protein. This sample has approximately 27,000 distinct CDR3 sequences, with around 17% found just once. The sample in question was PBMCs, mostly from graft donor cells, obtained 60 days after TCRalphabeta/CD19-depleted stem cell transplant. The sequence derives from a male patient aged 2-10 years who had a stem cell transplant for acute lymphoblastic leukemia, so the T cells may come from the graft donor. The chain has TRBV2 and TRBJ1-2; 7 positions match TRBD1. CDR3 protein: CASRDRNYGYTF. CDR3 nucleotide sequence: TGTGCCAGCAGGGACAGGAACTATGGCTACACCTTC. The full variable domain, in which reference TRBV2 and TRBJ1-2 provide the parts outside the CDR3, is EPEVTQTPSHQVTQMGQEVILRCVPISNHLYFYWYRQILGQKVEFLVSFYNNEISEKSEIFDDQFSVERPDGSNFTLKIRSTKLEDSAMYFCASRDRNYGYTFGSGTRLTVV.